The clone carrying this TCR beta chain was found once. This sample stems from a study of blood T cell repertoires in COVID-19. Study as a whole: In each case, the material was cDNA or gDNA derived from T cells, B-cell-depleted T cells, or PBMCs.

Clinical histories supplied by participants themselves formed the basis of cohort assignment. Recovered status in Cohort 3 required two negative PCRs, clearance, or symptom resolution. The assay was immunoSEQ multiplex PCR, and TCRdb's table has in-frame clones only and misses some. The sample contains roughly 320,000 clones, approximately 84% of which appear only once. The source is a young man who had recovered from COVID-19. The source material was PBMCs or T cells enriched from blood (not recorded which).

The CDR3: CASSPIPGTDTQYF. The CDR3 DNA sequence: TGTGCCAGCAGCCCCATCCCAGGGACAGATACGCAGTATTTT. V gene TRBV27 combines with J gene TRBJ2-3, with D maybe TRBD1 (5 bases). V gave up 6 bases and J gave up 3 bases, with 13 bases separating them. Germline V gives CDR1 MNHEY, CDR2 SMNVEV (reference sequence). This CDR3 spans 14 amino acids.